The 26 T cell receptor beta chains presented below share a single source sample, sequenced in a study of CD4 and CD8 cells across lung adenocarcinoma regions. TCRdb re-called the PCR reads through MiXCR, storing one row per CDR3 protein. The sample yields fewer than 30,000 distinct CDR3 sequences, 45% to 50% seen once. Sequencing used CD8+ T cells from the center of a lung tumor. These receptors came from a male donor with lung adenocarcinoma. The CD4 and CD8 labels of this study may be unreliable.

Concerning this clonotype itself: One base away lies a much larger clone, so this may be a sequencing read error. The V call is TRBV11-2, the J call TRBJ2-1, with D maybe TRBD1 (5 bases). The DNA end favors TRBJ2-7, so the J call may be wrong. The germline V gene encodes CDR1 SGHAT and CDR2 FQNNGV. CDR3 length equals 13 residues. CDR3 coding DNA: TGTGCCAACAGCTTAGACAGACCCTACGAGCAGTACTTC. Translation gives CANSLDRPYEQYF.

To note about this clonotype: An end of the junction does not agree with germline; a read error may underlie this. J is TRBJ2-3 and V is TRBV6-1, with D tentatively TRBD1 (5 bases). This CDR3 has 11 residues. Germline lookup yields CDR1 MNHNS and CDR2 SASEGT. This CDR3 reads CGGCAADTQYF. CDR3 bases: TGTGGGGGCTGTGCGGCAGATACCCAGTATTTT.

The chain carries TRBV7-6 and TRBJ2-1; D uncertain. V was clipped by 3 bases and J by 5 bases, with 5 bases between them. The CDR3 covers 12 residues. Germline V CDR1 and CDR2: SGHVS, FNYEAQ. The CDR3 here is CASSLMDNEQFF. The CDR3 coding sequence is TGTGCCAGCAGCTTGATGGACAATGAGCAGTTCTTC.

By share, this clonotype counts as medium-sized. The V call is TRBV6-1, the J call TRBJ2-3, with D hard to call. CDR1 is MNHNS, CDR2 SASEGT, per germline. The CDR3 is 12 residues long. V was pared by 6 bases and J by 6 bases, with 10 bases between. CDR3 sequence (DNA): TGTGCCAGCAGGGACCTCTGGGATACGCAGTATTTT. Its protein is CASRDLWDTQYF.

This clonotype appeared many times. J is TRBJ2-1 and V is TRBV6-1; 13 bases match TRBD2. This CDR3 contains 15 residues. V dropped 5 bases and J dropped 5; count of bases not matched to a gene: 3. Germline V CDR1 and CDR2: MNHNS, SASEGT. The CDR3 is CASSTGTSGNNEQFF. The DNA of the CDR3 is TGTGCCAGCAGTACCGGGACTAGCGGGAACAATGAGCAGTTCTTC.

CDR3 sequence (DNA): TGCGCCAGCAGCGCGATGGGGCGGGGAGCCAAAAACATTCAGTACTTC. Translating gives CASSAMGRGAKNIQYF. The chain carries TRBV10-1 and TRBJ2-4; TRBD2 is a possible D gene (6 bases). CDR3 length: 16 amino acids. V was cut by 6 bases and J by 0 bases, with 15 bases left in between. The germline CDR1 and CDR2 sequences are WNHNN and SYGVQD (reference sequence).

The chain joins TRBV10-2 to TRBJ2-4, with D perhaps TRBD1 or TRBD2 (5 bases each). The CDR3 has 16 amino acids. The germline CDR1 and CDR2 sequences are WSHSY and SAAADI. Trimming pared 2 bases from V and 10 bases from J, leaving 21 bases between. The chain's CDR3 is CASSEPGLRPTDIQYF. CDR3 bases: TGCGCCAGCAGTGAGCCGGGGCTGCGACCCACAGATATTCAGTACTTC.

This clonotype was detected a few times. The chain is built from TRBV4-1 and TRBJ2-5; D perhaps matches TRBD1 (5 bases). The CDR3 consists of 17 residues. The germline V gene has CDR1 MGHRA and CDR2 YSYEKL. Trimming cost V 0 bases and J 3 bases, with 17 bases left between them. The CDR3 DNA sequence: TGCGCCAGCAGCCAAGATCAGCCCAGGGCAGCTAAAGAGACCCAGTACTTC. As protein: CASSQDQPRAAKETQYF.

The chain joins TRBV6-1 to TRBJ2-2, with 9 bases lining up with TRBD1. Trimming at V came to 6 bases and at J to 3 bases, leaving 11 bases not matched to a gene. The CDR3 contains 17 residues. Germline V gene data show CDR1 as MNHNS and CDR2 as SASEGT. The CDR3 DNA reads as TGTGCCAGCAGGACGGGACAGGGCTTGGGTGACACCGGGGAGCTGTTTTTT. Translating it yields CASRTGQGLGDTGELFF.

This chain links TRBV6-1 with TRBJ1-2; 8 positions match TRBD1. Germline CDR1 reads MNHNS; CDR2 reads SASEGT. The ends lost 3 bases at V and 8 bases at J; junction bases unmatched: 8. The CDR3 extends over 14 amino acids. The chain's CDR3 is CASSDSRDRLGYTF. CDR3 bases: TGTGCCAGCAGTGACAGCCGGGACAGGCTCGGCTACACCTTC.

This clonotype was detected once. The V gene is TRBV6-1, the J gene TRBJ2-5; no reliable D call. Germline lookup yields CDR1 MNHNS and CDR2 SASEGT. The CDR3 is 12 amino acids. The V end lost 6 bases, the J end lost 2 bases, and 7 bases lay between the germline ends. The CDR3 DNA reads TGTGCCAGCAGGACAAATCAAGAGACCCAGTACTTC. Its translation is CASRTNQETQYF.

Of note for this clonotype: A read error may account for a junction end that differs from germline. V and J are TRBV6-1 and TRBJ2-5; perhaps TRBD1 as D (7 bases). The CDR3 spans 16 residues. Germline V lookup: CDR1 MNHNS, CDR2 SASEGT. The CDR3 region has the DNA TGTGCCAGCAGTGAAGAAGGGGGCGGGGACCAAGAGATCCAGTACTTC. Protein sequence: CASSEEGGGDQEIQYF.

This clonotype came up many times. V is TRBV6-5 and J is TRBJ2-2, with D perhaps matching TRBD2 (6 bases). Germline V gives CDR1 MNHEY, CDR2 SVGAGI. This CDR3 contains 17 residues. V was clipped by 6 bases and J by 4 bases, with 21 bases between them. CDR3 region: CASSHGGMVSRTGELFF. CDR3 DNA sequence: TGTGCCAGCAGCCACGGGGGTATGGTTAGCCGCACCGGGGAGCTGTTTTTT.

The rearrangement uses TRBV5-1 and TRBJ2-1, with a possible D match to TRBD2 (5 bases). The CDR3 loop spans 12 amino acids. Trimming removed 3 bases from V and 8 bases from J, with 9 bases in between. CDR1 SGHRS and CDR2 YFSETQ come from the germline V gene. The CDR3 loop reads CASSSPSYEQFF. CDR3 coding DNA: TGCGCCAGCAGCTCGCCTAGCTATGAGCAGTTCTTC.

The V gene is TRBV6-1, the J gene TRBJ2-1; D is uncertain. V gave up 4 bases and J gave up 12 bases, with 19 bases separating them. CDR3 length equals 14 residues. The V gene's germline CDR1 is MNHNS and CDR2 SASEGT. The CDR3 DNA reads as TGTGCCAGCAGTGTGGCTGTGAGGTTAGATGCGCAGTTCTTC. Translating gives CASSVAVRLDAQFF.

This clonotype was found many times. The genes are TRBV6-2 or TRBV6-3 and TRBJ2-5; TRBD2 matches 12 bases. The germline gives CDR1 MNHEY, CDR2 SVGEGT. This CDR3 region has 14 residues. Trimming cost V 5 bases and J 9 bases; bases outside gene matches: 7. CDR3 in DNA: TGTGCCAGCAGTAAGACTAGCGGGGGATTTTCCCAGTACTTC. It translates to CASSKTSGGFSQYF.

This chain joins TRBV6-5 and TRBJ2-7; TRBD1 agrees at 8 bases. This CDR3 spans 14 amino acids. Trimming at V came to 8 bases and at J to 2 bases, leaving 8 bases not matched to a gene. Germline CDR1 is MNHEY and CDR2 is SVGAGI. The CDR3 loop is CASVRTGRTYEQYF. CDR3 DNA sequence: TGTGCCAGCGTTCGGACAGGGAGAACCTACGAGCAGTACTTC.

V gene TRBV10-3 combines with J gene TRBJ2-1, with D perhaps matching TRBD2 (6 bases). V was clipped by 6 bases and J by 6 bases, with 21 bases between them. Looked up from germline, CDR1 is ENHRY and CDR2 is SYGVKD. The CDR3 runs 16 residues. The CDR3 DNA sequence: TGTGCCATCAGGGAGAGCGAGTCTGTGGGGGGCAATGAGCAGTTCTTC. The encoded protein is CAIRESESVGGNEQFF.

This clonotype was counted ten times or more. The DNA for the CDR3 is TGTGCCAGCAGCTTGGGACTAGCGGGAAGGGAAGAGACCCAGTACTTC. Translation gives CASSLGLAGREETQYF. J is TRBJ2-5 and V is TRBV5-4, with 11 bases fitting TRBD2. CDR1 and CDR2 from the germline V gene are SGHNT and YYREEE (reference sequence). V shed 0 bases and J 3 bases; nucleotides not matched to a gene: 4. The length of the CDR3 is 16 residues. Full variable domain (remainder filled in from reference TRBV5-4 and TRBJ2-5): ETGVTQSPTHLIKTRGQQVTLRCSSQSGHNTVSWYQQALGQGPQFIFQYYREEENGRGNFPPRFSGLQFPNYSSELNVNALELDDSALYLCASSLGLAGREETQYFGPGTRLLVL.

This clonotype was picked up one time. The V call is TRBV3-1, the J call TRBJ2-3, with TRBD2 matching over 8 bases. Unmatched junction bases numbered 2, after V lost 2 bases and J lost 1 base. The CDR3 length is 15 residues. The germline V gene encodes CDR1 LGHDT and CDR2 YNNKEL (reference sequence). The chain's CDR3 is CASSQTSGRTDTQYF. The CDR3 DNA follows: TGTGCCAGCAGCCAAACTAGCGGACGCACAGATACGCAGTATTTT.

The V and J genes are TRBV4-1 and TRBJ2-5; D is unresolved. The germline V gene has CDR1 MGHRA and CDR2 YSYEKL. V lost 1 base to trimming and J lost 2 bases, with 14 bases between them. The CDR3 is 16 residues long. This CDR3 reads CASSQASSVRQETQYF. CDR3 DNA sequence: TGCGCCAGCAGCCAAGCATCATCAGTCCGTCAAGAGACCCAGTACTTC.

This clonotype was observed many times. The rearrangement uses TRBV27 and TRBJ2-1; D is possibly TRBD2 (6 bases). V lost 3 bases and J 7 bases, leaving 22 bases between the germline ends. The CDR3 has 17 amino acids. The germline V gene has CDR1 MNHEY and CDR2 SMNVEV (reference sequence). The CDR3: CASSFLPGTRGRNEQFF. For the CDR3, the DNA is TGTGCCAGCAGTTTCCTCCCCGGGACTCGAGGTAGGAATGAGCAGTTCTTC.

Details on this clonotype: A junction end diverges from the germline sequence, so it may reflect a read error. The CDR3 DNA is TGTGCCAGCATATTCCCCAGGGGCAGAATTAGCACAGATACGCTGTCTTTC. This sequence encodes CASIFPRGRISTDTLSF. The J gene is TRBJ2-3, the V gene TRBV6-1, with D tentatively TRBD1 (6 bases). CDR1 and CDR2 from the germline V gene are MNHNS and SASEGT. The CDR3 runs to 17 residues.

The chain couples TRBV9 to TRBJ2-1; no clear D. The CDR3 contains 16 residues. CDR1 SGDLS and CDR2 YYNGEE come from the germline V gene. The V and J ends lost 0 bases and 3 bases respectively, with 13 bases between them. DNA of the CDR3: TGTGCCAGCAGCGTAGGCCTAGAGCGATACTACAATGAGCAGTTCTTC. Its translation: CASSVGLERYYNEQFF.

This clonotype appeared many times. The V gene is TRBV6-5, the J gene TRBJ2-7; TRBD2 aligns across 10 bases. Germline values: CDR1 MNHEY, CDR2 SVGAGI. The CDR3 is 14 residues long. J lost 3 bases, V lost 3 bases, and 2 bases had no gene match. The CDR3 spells CASSYLAGDYEQYF. The CDR3 coding sequence is TGTGCCAGCAGTTATCTAGCGGGAGACTACGAGCAGTACTTC.

The table lists this clonotype with many counts. The V and J genes are TRBV27 and TRBJ1-2; perhaps TRBD1 as D (5 bases). Germline V CDR1 and CDR2: MNHEY, SMNVEV (reference sequence). Trimming stripped 5 bases from V and 2 bases from J, with 9 bases between. The CDR3 totals 13 residues. The chain's CDR3 is CASSPRENYGYTF. Written as DNA, the CDR3 is TGTGCCAGCAGTCCCAGGGAAAACTATGGCTACACCTTC.